Included here is one T cell receptor (beta chain) sequence, with context. Its target is unknown. A sample-barcoded 5' primer and a J-beta primer mix were used in a second PCR of roughly 7 to 12 cycles. Each cDNA molecule received a tag from a template-switch adaptor that had 12 random nucleotides. TCRdb independently ran MiXCR on the 5' RACE reads; one entry per CDR3 protein. There are 1.5 million to 2 million distinct CDR3 sequences in the sample; roughly 27% occur only once, and 6.5% to 8.5% lies in the top ten. These data originate in a study of blood T cells in healthy people across ages. Findings and caveats of the study: A roughly linear fall in TCR beta diversity per million T cells was seen with increasing age. Long-lived donors exceeded aged donors in naive CD4+ cells and diversity.

This clonotype was sampled from a woman in her twenties or thirties in good health. Sample: blood.

The CDR3 bases are TGTGCCAGCACCCACCAAGCGGGAGGAGGAGATACGCAGTATTTT. This translates into CASTHQAGGGDTQYF. The V call is TRBV12-3 or TRBV12-4, the J call TRBJ2-3, with 9 bases lining up with TRBD2. This CDR3 spans 15 amino acids. The ends lost 7 bases at V and 5 bases at J; junction bases unmatched: 10.